These 20 T cell receptor beta chains were all obtained from the same sample, sequenced in a study of vaccination and CD4 T cells after COVID-19. Treatment specified: approximately nine-day PBMC culture with coronavirus spike peptide pools or control peptides (ViraFEST assay). Sequencing of cultured CD4+ T cell DNA used the Oncomine TCR Beta short-read assay. TCRdb redid the calling of the PCR reads with MiXCR, one entry per CDR3 protein. The sample includes 7,200 or so distinct CDR3 sequences, over 55% seen only once; the top ten take more than 30%. Their antigens remain unidentified. The sample consisted of CD4+ T cells from blood, cultured in vitro. These receptors were obtained from a human donor who had recovered from COVID-19.

This chain links TRBV9 with TRBJ1-5, with D possibly TRBD1 on 6 matching bases. Germline assignment: CDR1 SGDLS and CDR2 YYNGEE. The CDR3 is made up of 12 amino acids. Trimming shortened V by 0 bases and J by 9 bases, and 7 bases separated the two germline ends. This CDR3 reads CASSVEGGPQHF. CDR3 in DNA: TGTGCCAGCAGCGTAGAAGGGGGGCCCCAGCATTTT.

Only a few counts were recorded for this clonotype. The genes are TRBV20-1 and TRBJ2-4; maybe TRBD2 (5 bases). The V gene lost 5 bases and the J gene lost 7 bases, with 15 bases spanning the gap. Germline values: CDR1 DFQATT, CDR2 SNEGSKA (reference sequence). The CDR3 has 13 amino acids. CDR3 sequence: CSALKLLVNIQYF. DNA for the CDR3: TGCAGTGCTCTAAAACTACTAGTTAACATTCAGTACTTC.

CDR3 coding DNA: TGTGCCAGCAGTTACAACCGGGACCCCGGGTCACCCCTCCACTTT. Translation: CASSYNRDPGSPLHF. This chain links TRBV6-5 with TRBJ1-6; D is possibly TRBD1 (5 bases). The CDR3 is made up of 15 amino acids. CDR1 and CDR2 from the germline V gene are MNHEY and SVGAGI. Trimming removed 2 bases at V and 10 bases at J, with 15 bases between.

On this clonotype: Mismatch with germline at one junction end may stem from a read error. This sequence joins TRBV10-3 and TRBJ2-7; the D gene is possibly TRBD1 (6 bases). The germline gives CDR1 ENHRY, CDR2 SYGVKD. The CDR3 length is 13 residues. The CDR3 loop reads CAISEGQTYEQYF. DNA of the CDR3: TGTGCCATCAGTGAGGGACAGACCTATGAGCAGTACTTC.

This clonotype has a handful of counts. The chain links TRBV20-1 to TRBJ2-5; TRBD2 agrees at 8 bases. V lost 2 bases, J lost 5 bases, and 10 bases stayed unmatched. This CDR3 comprises 15 residues. CDR1 DFQATT and CDR2 SNEGSKA come from the germline V gene (reference sequence). Here the CDR3 reads CSARPTSGIDETQYF. CDR3 sequence (DNA): TGCAGTGCTAGACCCACTAGCGGTATAGATGAGACCCAGTACTTC.

The chain joins TRBV20-1 to TRBJ2-7; 9 bases match TRBD2. The V and J ends lost 0 bases and 3 bases, in that order; junction bases with no gene match: 6. Germline values: CDR1 DFQATT, CDR2 SNEGSKA (reference sequence). The CDR3 runs to 15 residues. DNA of the CDR3: TGCAGTGCTAGAGATGAGCAGCGGGGGGTCTACGAGCAGTACTTC. Its translation is CSARDEQRGVYEQYF.

The J gene is TRBJ1-2, the V gene TRBV6-1, with D unresolved. V lost 2 bases to trimming and J lost 14 bases, with 9 bases between them. Germline assignment: CDR1 MNHNS and CDR2 SASEGT. The CDR3 length is 10 residues. The CDR3 protein is CASSETSPTF. The CDR3 nucleotides are TGTGCCAGCAGTGAAACCAGTCCTACCTTC.

The chain employs TRBV19 and TRBJ2-2; 14 bases line up with TRBD2. This CDR3 region has 17 residues. The germline V gene has CDR1 LNHDA and CDR2 SQIVND (reference sequence). V dropped 6 bases and J dropped 6; count of bases not matched to a gene: 9. In nucleotides, the CDR3 is TGTGCCAGTAGGCAGACTAGCGGGAGGGCCGACCCCGGGGAGCTGTTTTTT. It yields the protein CASRQTSGRADPGELFF.

The J gene is TRBJ2-1, the V gene TRBV29-1; no clear D gene. Trimming removed 0 bases at V and 4 bases at J, with 16 bases between. The germline V gene encodes CDR1 SQVTM and CDR2 ANQGSEA. There are 16 residues in the CDR3. For the CDR3, the DNA is TGCAGCGTTGAAGATCGACGGGCCCCTGTGTACAATGAGCAGTTCTTC. This translates into CSVEDRRAPVYNEQFF.

In its sample, this clonotype was seen a few times. The rearrangement joins TRBV11-3 to TRBJ2-5, with 11 nucleotides matching TRBD2. The germline V gene has CDR1 SGHNT and CDR2 YENEEA. This CDR3 has 15 residues. Losses at the gene ends were 5 bases for V and 5 bases for J; bases not matched to a gene: 7. CDR3 in amino acids: CASSVAGGLGETQYF. The CDR3 DNA sequence: TGTGCCAGCAGCGTAGCGGGGGGGCTCGGGGAGACCCAGTACTTC.

This clonotype was picked up a small number of times. The chain links TRBV24-1 to TRBJ2-5, with a weak D call TRBD2 (5 bases). Germline CDR1 and CDR2: KGHDR and SFDVKD. Trimming pared 3 bases from V and 5 bases from J, leaving 15 bases between. The CDR3 contains 15 residues. CDR3 amino acids: CATSDPAVGGETQYF. The CDR3 DNA follows: TGTGCCACCAGTGATCCGGCGGTGGGCGGGGAGACCCAGTACTTC.

The V gene is TRBV6-2 or TRBV6-3, the J gene TRBJ1-5; 10 bases are shared with TRBD1. Germline V gene data show CDR1 as MNHEY and CDR2 as SVGEGT. There are 16 residues in the CDR3. The junction had 10 bases not matched to a gene; V was cut back by 5 bases and J by 6 bases. CDR3 amino acids: CASSRRRGQGGQPQHF. The CDR3 coding sequence is TGTGCCAGCAGTCGACGAAGAGGACAGGGGGGTCAGCCCCAGCATTTT.

This chain uses TRBV28 with TRBJ2-1, with D perhaps assigned TRBD1 or TRBD2 (5 bases each). CDR1 and CDR2 from the germline V gene are MDHEN and SYDVKM. This CDR3 is 13 amino acids long. Trimming took off 8 bases at V and 5 bases at J, with 13 bases between the two ends. CDR3 in DNA: TGTGCCAGCTTAACCGGGGCCAACAATGAGCAGTTCTTC. It codes for CASLTGANNEQFF.

The genes are TRBV5-8 and TRBJ1-1; possibly TRBD1 for D (5 bases). Germline V gives CDR1 SGHTS, CDR2 YDEGEE. V dropped 5 bases and J dropped 3 bases, with 14 bases sitting between them. CDR3 size: 14 residues. In nucleotides, the CDR3 is TGTGCCAGCAGATATCAGGGTATCTACACTGAAGCTTTCTTT. Amino acids: CASRYQGIYTEAFF.

The gene calls are TRBV30 and TRBJ2-2, with D unresolved. The CDR3 spans 12 residues. Germline-derived CDR1 and CDR2 are GTSNPN and SVGIG (reference sequence). Trimming cost V 4 bases and J 2 bases, with 5 bases left between them. CDR3 DNA: TGTGCCTGGAACACCAACACCGGGGAGCTGTTTTTT. Protein product: CAWNTNTGELFF.

The V and J genes are TRBV10-2 and TRBJ1-5, with 9 bases matching TRBD1. J was trimmed by 7 bases and V by 6 bases; bases with no gene match: 10. Germline CDR1 is WSHSY and CDR2 is SAAADI. The CDR3 has 15 amino acids. Written as DNA, the CDR3 is TGCGCCAGCAGGCCGGGGGACAGGGACAACCAGCCCCAGCATTTT. It specifies CASRPGDRDNQPQHF.

This rearrangement joins TRBV2 to TRBJ2-7, with D possibly matching TRBD2 (6 bases). The CDR3 spans 13 residues. Trimming stripped 4 bases from V and 2 bases from J, with 9 bases between. CDR1 is SNHLY and CDR2 is FYNNEI in the germline V gene. The CDR3 loop is CASSAERAYEQYF. The CDR3 DNA reads TGTGCCAGCAGTGCTGAGCGGGCCTACGAGCAGTACTTC.

This clonotype showed up just a few times. The chain recombines TRBV7-8 with TRBJ2-7; maybe TRBD2 (6 bases). The CDR3 loop spans 13 amino acids. Per germline, CDR1 SGHVS and CDR2 FQNEAQ. V was cut by 6 bases and J by 3 bases, with 12 bases left in between. The chain's CDR3 is CASSMLAFYEQYF. The CDR3 DNA sequence: TGTGCCAGCAGTATGCTAGCGTTCTACGAGCAGTACTTC.

The gene calls are TRBV7-2 and TRBJ2-3; 13 nucleotides align to TRBD2. The CDR3 sequence is 18 residues long. CDR1 SGHTA and CDR2 FQGNSA come from the germline V gene. The V gene end was trimmed by 1 base and the J gene end by 2 bases; junction bases not matched to a gene: 6. This CDR3 reads CASSLVRTSGGPTDTQYF. The CDR3 nucleotides read TGTGCCAGCAGCTTAGTTAGGACTAGCGGGGGACCCACAGATACGCAGTATTTT.

CDR3 nucleotide sequence: TGTGCCAGTCAAAACCAGGCTAGAACAGATACGCAGTATTTT. Protein: CASQNQARTDTQYF. The V and J genes are TRBV27 and TRBJ2-3; D uncertain. The CDR3 sequence is 14 residues long. Trimming took 9 bases from V and 3 from J, leaving 16 bases between them. Germline CDR1 MNHEY, CDR2 SMNVEV (reference sequence).